The clone carrying this T cell receptor beta chain was found once. Trimming cost V 4 bases and J 0 bases; bases outside gene matches: 5. The CDR3 length is 15 residues. Germline V lookup: CDR1 SNHLY, CDR2 FYNNEI. These data belong to a study of blood T cell repertoires in COVID-19. About the research overall: There were acute and convalescent COVID-19 samples, and they came from the United States, Italy and Spain. Nucleic acid was either cDNA or gDNA, and it came from T cells, B-cell-depleted T cells, or PBMCs.

The authors' processing: Amplification of reference gene primers was used by the study to estimate nucleated cell counts. The data were produced by immunoSEQ multiplex PCR, yet TCRdb's version contains in-frame clones alone and is incomplete. V and J calls and clone size are copied from that table; D and trimming were computed from the DNA. The sample has about 50,000 clones; approximately 88% are singletons. The specimen sequenced was peripheral blood. This TCR derives from a human donor in a cohort sampled during active COVID-19. The chain couples TRBV2 to TRBJ1-1; 7 bases are shared with TRBD1. CDR3 in amino acids: CASSALGTVNTEAFF. The CDR3 DNA reads TGTGCCAGCAGTGCCCTCGGGACAGTGAACACTGAAGCTTTCTTT.